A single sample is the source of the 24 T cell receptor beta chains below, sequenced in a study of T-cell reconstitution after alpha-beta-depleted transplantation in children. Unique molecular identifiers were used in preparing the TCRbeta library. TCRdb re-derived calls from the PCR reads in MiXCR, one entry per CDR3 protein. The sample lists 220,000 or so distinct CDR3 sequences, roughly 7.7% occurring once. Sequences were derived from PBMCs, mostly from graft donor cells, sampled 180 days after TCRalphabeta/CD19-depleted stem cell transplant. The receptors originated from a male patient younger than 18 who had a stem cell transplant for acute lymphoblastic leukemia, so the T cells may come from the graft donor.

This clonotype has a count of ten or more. Here the CDR3 reads CASKGRGGELFF. Written as DNA, the CDR3 is TGTGCCAGCAAGGGGAGGGGCGGGGAGCTGTTTTTT. The chain joins TRBV6-5 to TRBJ2-2, with TRBD2 matching over 7 bases. The CDR3 totals 12 residues. Looked up from germline, CDR1 is MNHEY and CDR2 is SVGAGI. V trimming: 7 bases; J trimming: 7 bases; junction bases outside the gene matches: 3.

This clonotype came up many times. The CDR3 reads CATSDPDESLETQYF. CDR3 coding DNA: TGTGCCACCAGTGATCCCGATGAATCTCTGGAGACCCAGTACTTC. This sequence joins TRBV24-1 and TRBJ2-5; D is unresolved. In germline, CDR1 is KGHDR, CDR2 SFDVKD. The CDR3 loop spans 15 amino acids. The V gene lost 3 bases and the J gene lost 5 bases, with 15 bases spanning the gap.

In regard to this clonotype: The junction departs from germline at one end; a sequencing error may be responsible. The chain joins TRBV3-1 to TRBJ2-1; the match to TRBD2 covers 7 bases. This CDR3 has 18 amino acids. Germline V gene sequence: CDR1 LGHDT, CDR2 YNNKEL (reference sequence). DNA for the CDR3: TGTACCAGCAACCCCGGACTAGTGACGCAGAACTCCTACAATGAGCAGTTCTTC. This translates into CTSNPGLVTQNSYNEQFF.

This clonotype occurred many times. In DNA form, the CDR3 reads TGCAGTGCTTCCCCCACAAGTGAGCAGTTCTTC. Translated, it gives CSASPTSEQFF. The chain combines TRBV20-1 with TRBJ2-1; D uncertain. Trimming cost V 5 bases and J 9 bases, with 11 bases left between them. Germline CDR1 DFQATT, CDR2 SNEGSKA (reference sequence). The CDR3 has 11 amino acids.

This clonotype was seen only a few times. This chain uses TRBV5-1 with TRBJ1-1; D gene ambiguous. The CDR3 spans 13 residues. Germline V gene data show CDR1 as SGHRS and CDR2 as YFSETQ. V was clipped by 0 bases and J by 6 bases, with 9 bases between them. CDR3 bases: TGCGCCAGCAGCTTGGAGTCCGGGGCTGAAGCTTTCTTT. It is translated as CASSLESGAEAFF.

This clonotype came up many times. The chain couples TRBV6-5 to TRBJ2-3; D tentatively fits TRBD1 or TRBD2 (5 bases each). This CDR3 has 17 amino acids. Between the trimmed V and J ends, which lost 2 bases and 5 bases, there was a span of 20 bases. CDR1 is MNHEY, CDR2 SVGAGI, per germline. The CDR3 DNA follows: TGTGCCAGCAGTTACCGAGTCGGGACGCAGAGTCTAGATACGCAGTATTTT. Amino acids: CASSYRVGTQSLDTQYF.

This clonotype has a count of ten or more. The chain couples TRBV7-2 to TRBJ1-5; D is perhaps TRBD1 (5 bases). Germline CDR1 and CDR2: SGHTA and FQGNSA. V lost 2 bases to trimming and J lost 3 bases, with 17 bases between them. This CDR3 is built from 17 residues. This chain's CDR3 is CASSLFRTGTYNQPQHF. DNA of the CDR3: TGTGCCAGCAGCTTATTTCGAACAGGAACATACAATCAGCCCCAGCATTTT.

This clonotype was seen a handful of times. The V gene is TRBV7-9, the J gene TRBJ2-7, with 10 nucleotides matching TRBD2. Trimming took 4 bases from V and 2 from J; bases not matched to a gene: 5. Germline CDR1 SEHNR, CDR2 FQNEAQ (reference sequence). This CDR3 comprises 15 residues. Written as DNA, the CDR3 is TGTGCCAGCAGCTCCCCGGGACTAGCGACCTACGAGCAGTACTTC. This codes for CASSSPGLATYEQYF.

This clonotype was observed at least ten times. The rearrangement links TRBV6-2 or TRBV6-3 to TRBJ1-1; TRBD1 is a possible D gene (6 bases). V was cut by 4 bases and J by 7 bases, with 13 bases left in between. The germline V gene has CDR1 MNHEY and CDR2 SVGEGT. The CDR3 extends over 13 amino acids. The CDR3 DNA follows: TGTGCCAGCAGTTCCCCCCCGACAGGTGAAGCTTTCTTT. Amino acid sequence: CASSSPPTGEAFF.

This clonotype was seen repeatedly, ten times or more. The CDR3 nucleotides read TGCGCCAGCAGCTTGGAACTAGCGGGGAGAGATACGCAGTATTTT. It codes for CASSLELAGRDTQYF. The gene calls are TRBV5-1 and TRBJ2-3, with TRBD2 matching 10 bases. The CDR3 extends over 15 amino acids. V was clipped by 0 bases and J by 5 bases; unmatched bases: 3. Germline V gene sequence: CDR1 SGHRS, CDR2 YFSETQ.

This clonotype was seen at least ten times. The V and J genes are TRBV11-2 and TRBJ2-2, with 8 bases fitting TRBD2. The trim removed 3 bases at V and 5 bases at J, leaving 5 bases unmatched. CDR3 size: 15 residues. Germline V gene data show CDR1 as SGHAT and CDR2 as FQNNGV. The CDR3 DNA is TGTGCCAGCAGCTTCGCTAGCGGGCAAACCGGGGAGCTGTTTTTT. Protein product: CASSFASGQTGELFF.

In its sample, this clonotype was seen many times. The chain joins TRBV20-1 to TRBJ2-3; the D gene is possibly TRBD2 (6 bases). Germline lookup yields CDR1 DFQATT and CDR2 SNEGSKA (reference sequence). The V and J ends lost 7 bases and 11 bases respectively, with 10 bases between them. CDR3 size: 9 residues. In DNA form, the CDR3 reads TGCAGTGTCCCGGGGGTGCAGTATTTT. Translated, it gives CSVPGVQYF.

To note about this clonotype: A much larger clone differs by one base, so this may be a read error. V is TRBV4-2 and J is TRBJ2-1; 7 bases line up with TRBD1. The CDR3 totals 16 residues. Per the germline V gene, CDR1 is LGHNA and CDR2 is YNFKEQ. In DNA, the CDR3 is TGTGCCAGCAGCCAAGAAAGACAGGGTACCTACCATGAGCAGTTCTTC. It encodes CASSQERQGTYHEQFF.

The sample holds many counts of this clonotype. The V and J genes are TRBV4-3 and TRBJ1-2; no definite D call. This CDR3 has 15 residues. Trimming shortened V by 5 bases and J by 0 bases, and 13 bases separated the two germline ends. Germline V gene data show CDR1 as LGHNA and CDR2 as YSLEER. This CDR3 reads CASSKRRTSNYGYTF. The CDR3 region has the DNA TGCGCCAGCAGCAAGAGACGGACCTCTAACTATGGCTACACCTTC.

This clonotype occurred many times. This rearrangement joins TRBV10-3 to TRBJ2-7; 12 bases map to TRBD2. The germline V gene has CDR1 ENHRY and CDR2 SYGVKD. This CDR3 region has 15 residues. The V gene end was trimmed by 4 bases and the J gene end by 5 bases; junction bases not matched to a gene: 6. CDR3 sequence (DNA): TGTGCCATCAGTGTGACTAGCGGGAGTCCAGACGAGCAGTACTTC. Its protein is CAISVTSGSPDEQYF.

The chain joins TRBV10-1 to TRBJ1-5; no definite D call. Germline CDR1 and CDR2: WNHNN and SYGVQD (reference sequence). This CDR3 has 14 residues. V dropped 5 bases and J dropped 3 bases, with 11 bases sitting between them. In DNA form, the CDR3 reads TGCGCCAGCAGTCGAAAGGGTGTCAATCAGCCCCAGCATTTT. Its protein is CASSRKGVNQPQHF.

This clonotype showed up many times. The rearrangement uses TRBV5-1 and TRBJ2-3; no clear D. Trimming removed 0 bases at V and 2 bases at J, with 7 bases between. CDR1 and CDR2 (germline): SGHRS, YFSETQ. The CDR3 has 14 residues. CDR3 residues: CASSLAAPTDTQYF. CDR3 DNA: TGCGCCAGCAGCTTGGCGGCCCCCACAGATACGCAGTATTTT.

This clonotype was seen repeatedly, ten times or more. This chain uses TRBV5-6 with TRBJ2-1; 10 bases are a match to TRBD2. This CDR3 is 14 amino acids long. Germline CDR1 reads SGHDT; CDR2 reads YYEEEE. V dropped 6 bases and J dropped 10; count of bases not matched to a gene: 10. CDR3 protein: CASNPSGRASEQFF. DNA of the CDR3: TGTGCCAGCAACCCCAGCGGGAGGGCCTCGGAGCAGTTCTTC.

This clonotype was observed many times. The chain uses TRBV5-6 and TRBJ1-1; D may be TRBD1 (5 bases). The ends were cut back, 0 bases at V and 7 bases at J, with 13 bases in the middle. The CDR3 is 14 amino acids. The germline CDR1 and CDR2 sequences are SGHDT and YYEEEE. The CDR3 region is CASSLGRKRGEAFF. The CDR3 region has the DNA TGTGCCAGCAGCTTGGGGCGAAAAAGGGGTGAAGCTTTCTTT.

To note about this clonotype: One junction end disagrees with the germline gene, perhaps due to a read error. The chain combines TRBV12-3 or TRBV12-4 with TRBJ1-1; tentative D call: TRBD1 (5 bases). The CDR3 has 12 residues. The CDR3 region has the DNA TGTGCCCGCAGTTTAGGGGACACTGAAGCTTTCTTT. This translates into CARSLGDTEAFF.

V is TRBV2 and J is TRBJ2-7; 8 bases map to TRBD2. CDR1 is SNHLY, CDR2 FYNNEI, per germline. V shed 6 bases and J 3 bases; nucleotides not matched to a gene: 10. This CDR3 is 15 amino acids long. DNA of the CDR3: TGTGCCAGCAGGGGTGCGGGGGGAAGAGGCTACGAGCAGTACTTC. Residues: CASRGAGGRGYEQYF.

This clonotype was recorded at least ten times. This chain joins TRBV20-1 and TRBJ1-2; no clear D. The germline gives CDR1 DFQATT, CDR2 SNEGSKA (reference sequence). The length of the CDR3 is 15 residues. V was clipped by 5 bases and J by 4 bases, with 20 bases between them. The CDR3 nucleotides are TGCAGTGCTCCCCGGTTAGGTATACCGCGCTATGGCTACACCTTC. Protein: CSAPRLGIPRYGYTF.

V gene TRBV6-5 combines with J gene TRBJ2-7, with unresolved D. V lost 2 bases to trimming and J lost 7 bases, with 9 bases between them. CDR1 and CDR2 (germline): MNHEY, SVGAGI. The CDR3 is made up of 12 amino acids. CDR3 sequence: CASSYPSHEQYF. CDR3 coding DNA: TGTGCCAGCAGTTACCCCTCTCATGAGCAGTACTTC.

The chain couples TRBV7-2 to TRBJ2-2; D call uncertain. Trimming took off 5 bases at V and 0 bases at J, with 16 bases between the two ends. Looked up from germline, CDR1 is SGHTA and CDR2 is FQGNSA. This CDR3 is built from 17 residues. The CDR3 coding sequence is TGTGCCAGCAGCATCCCGGCGAGGACGGCGAACACCGGGGAGCTGTTTTTT. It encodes CASSIPARTANTGELFF.